What follows describes a single TCR beta chain. This sample is part of a study of T cell repertoires in cytomegalovirus infection. TCRdb re-analysed the reads in MiXCR, keeping a single row per CDR3 protein. Here the sample spans about 190,000 distinct CDR3 sequences, roughly 9.8% being singletons. Germline lookup yields CDR1 MDHEN and CDR2 SYDVKM. V dropped 2 bases and J dropped 6 bases, with 14 bases sitting between them. This CDR3 comprises 15 residues. This clonotype originated in a human donor in good health (CMV status not recorded). Some clones in this sample may be carry-over from other donors' samples. The sequenced material came from PBMCs. The rearrangement uses TRBV28 and TRBJ2-1; tentatively, D is TRBD1 (5 bases). The DNA of the CDR3 is TGTGCCAGCAGTTTAGGCAGGGTGGGTTTCAATGAGCAGTTCTTC. This sequence encodes CASSLGRVGFNEQFF.